These 29 T cell receptor beta chains came from one sample sequenced in a study of blood T cell repertoires in COVID-19. Measured with immunoSEQ multiplex PCR; TCRdb has only the in-frame clones, and not every one. Counted here are a few hundred thousand clones, 88% occurring once; the ten biggest clones make up about 1.1%. Input material: PBMCs or T cells enriched from blood (not recorded which). The receptors stem from a woman under 30 who had recovered from COVID-19.

V and J are TRBV5-4 and TRBJ2-3, with 10 bases lining up with TRBD1. CDR3 size: 16 residues. The junction had 6 bases not matched to a gene; V was cut back by 3 bases and J by 2 bases. CDR1 and CDR2 from the germline V gene are SGHNT and YYREEE (reference sequence). The CDR3 reads CASSWGDRGVTDTQYF. CDR3 DNA sequence: TGTGCCAGCAGCTGGGGGGACAGGGGAGTCACAGATACGCAGTATTTT.

The chain joins TRBV5-4 to TRBJ2-3; D remains ambiguous. The ends were cut back, 4 bases at V and 0 bases at J, with 12 bases in the middle. CDR1 is SGHNT, CDR2 YYREEE, per germline (reference sequence). There are 15 residues in the CDR3. CDR3 region: CASSLPPGSTDTQYF. CDR3 in DNA: TGTGCCAGCAGCCTACCCCCTGGTAGCACAGATACGCAGTATTTT. The entire variable domain, with the rest obtained from reference TRBV5-4 and TRBJ2-3, is as follows: ETGVTQSPTHLIKTRGQQVTLRCSSQSGHNTVSWYQQALGQGPQFIFQYYREEENGRGNFPPRFSGLQFPNYSSELNVNALELDDSALYLCASSLPPGSTDTQYFGPGTRLTVL.

The rearrangement uses TRBV11-2 and TRBJ1-1, with unresolved D. The germline CDR1 and CDR2 sequences are SGHAT and FQNNGV. CDR3 length equals 14 residues. V lost 5 bases and J lost 1, with 11 bases in between. The CDR3 DNA sequence: TGTGCCAGCAGCCCGTACCGGGAGAACACTGAAGCTTTCTTT. As protein: CASSPYRENTEAFF.

The V call is TRBV4-3, the J call TRBJ1-2, with D unresolved. The germline CDR1 and CDR2 sequences are LGHNA and YSLEER. The CDR3 consists of 16 residues. With 0 bases removed from V and 1 base from J, the gap between germline ends came to 12 bases. CDR3: CASSQDALISNYGYTF. The CDR3, as DNA: TGCGCCAGCAGCCAAGATGCCCTCATCAGTAACTATGGCTACACCTTC.

This sequence joins TRBV14 and TRBJ2-7, with D possibly being TRBD1 (5 bases). The CDR3 spans 17 residues. CDR1 is SGHDN and CDR2 is FVKESK in the germline V gene. The germline V and J ends were trimmed by 4 bases and 2 bases, with 21 bases remaining between them. CDR3 in DNA: TGTGCCAGCAGCCCCTTACAACAACAGGCCGATACCTACGAGCAGTACTTC. Encoded protein: CASSPLQQQADTYEQYF. The whole variable domain, filled in from reference TRBV14 and TRBJ2-7, reads EAGVTQFPSHSVIEKGQTVTLRCDPISGHDNLYWYRRVMGKEIKFLLHFVKESKQDESGMPNNRFLAERTGGTYSTLKVQPAELEDSGVYFCASSPLQQQADTYEQYFGPGTRLTVT.

The chain recombines TRBV9 with TRBJ2-1, with TRBD1 matching over 9 bases. Germline CDR1 and CDR2: SGDLS and YYNGEE. Trimming took 3 bases from V and 5 from J; bases not matched to a gene: 6. CDR3 length: 15 amino acids. CDR3: CASSAGTGNNNEQFF. DNA for the CDR3: TGTGCCAGCAGCGCCGGGACAGGGAATAACAATGAGCAGTTCTTC. The full variable domain, completed using reference TRBV9 and TRBJ2-1, is DSGVTQTPKHLITATGQRVTLRCSPRSGDLSVYWYQQSLDQGLQFLIQYYNGEERAKGNILERFSAQQFPDLHSELNLSSLELGDSALYFCASSAGTGNNNEQFFGPGTRLTVL.

V usage is TRBV10-3 and J usage is TRBJ2-3, with TRBD1 as a possible D gene (7 bases). V lost 4 bases and J 4 bases, leaving 12 bases between the germline ends. This CDR3 comprises 14 residues. CDR1 and CDR2 from the germline V gene are ENHRY and SYGVKD. In DNA form, the CDR3 reads TGTGCCATCAGTGGACAGGGAGGCTCAGATACGCAGTATTTT. Its protein is CAISGQGGSDTQYF.

V is TRBV5-1 and J is TRBJ2-1, with 9 bases aligning to TRBD2. The CDR3 runs 15 residues. With V trimmed by 0 bases and J by 6 bases, 4 bases remained unmatched. Germline-derived CDR1 and CDR2 are SGHRS and YFSETQ. As DNA, the CDR3 is TGCGCCAGCAGCTTGGGCGGGGGGGGCCCCAATGAGCAGTTCTTC. This translates into CASSLGGGGPNEQFF.

The chain uses TRBV7-3 and TRBJ2-1, with a tentative D call TRBD1 (6 bases). Deletions cut 5 bases from V and 6 bases from J, with 20 bases between. The germline V gene encodes CDR1 SGHTA and CDR2 FQGTGA. CDR3 size: 16 residues. The CDR3 coding sequence is TGTGCCAGCAGCCCGAACCGGGAACAGGGTGTCAATGAGCAGTTCTTC. Residues: CASSPNREQGVNEQFF.

The gene calls are TRBV19 and TRBJ1-5; TRBD1 matches 9 bases. The V and J ends lost 7 bases and 7 bases, in that order; junction bases with no gene match: 5. The CDR3 totals 13 residues. Germline V gives CDR1 LNHDA, CDR2 SQIVND (reference sequence). The CDR3 is CASKGQGRQPQHF. CDR3 in DNA: TGTGCCAGTAAGGGACAGGGTAGACAGCCCCAGCATTTT.

The CDR3 sequence: CASSQVFQAGPGEAFF. CDR3 bases: TGCGCCAGCAGCCAGGTCTTTCAGGCAGGGCCGGGTGAAGCTTTCTTT. The chain couples TRBV4-1 to TRBJ1-1, with D tentatively TRBD1 (5 bases). Germline CDR1 and CDR2: MGHRA and YSYEKL. The CDR3 is made up of 16 amino acids. V was cut by 3 bases and J by 7 bases, with 21 bases left in between.

The chain employs TRBV7-2 and TRBJ2-7; D possibly corresponds to TRBD1 (6 bases). The V gene lost 1 base and the J gene lost 9 bases, with 16 bases spanning the gap. The CDR3 is 14 amino acids. CDR1 is SGHTA and CDR2 is FQGNSA in the germline V gene. The CDR3 loop is CASSLVLQGKGQYF. CDR3 in DNA: TGTGCCAGCAGCTTAGTCTTGCAGGGGAAAGGGCAGTACTTC.

This chain joins TRBV19 and TRBJ1-3; D not certain. Germline assignment: CDR1 LNHDA and CDR2 SQIVND (reference sequence). V was pared by 5 bases and J by 2 bases, with 7 bases between. CDR3 length: 13 amino acids. The CDR3 loop reads CASSWGAGNTIYF. The CDR3 region has the DNA TGTGCCAGTAGTTGGGGAGCTGGAAACACCATATATTTT.

CDR3 bases: TGCAGCGCCCAGGAGGGAGGCACTGAAGCTTTCTTT. Translating it yields CSAQEGGTEAFF. The chain uses TRBV29-1 and TRBJ1-1; D is undetermined. Trimming stripped 7 bases from V and 4 bases from J, with 13 bases between. The germline V gene has CDR1 SQVTM and CDR2 ANQGSEA. The CDR3 extends over 12 amino acids.

The sample holds a few counts of this clone. The chain combines TRBV3-1 (or the pseudogene TRBV3-2) with TRBJ1-2; 7 bases agree with TRBD1. After removal of 5 bases from V and 2 bases from J, the junction contained 8 bases not matched to a gene. Germline CDR1 LGHDT, CDR2 YNNKEL (reference sequence). This CDR3 comprises 15 residues. This CDR3 is CASSITGAPNYGYTF. The CDR3 nucleotides read TGTGCCAGCAGCATAACAGGGGCCCCAAACTATGGCTACACCTTC.

The chain carries TRBV6-6 and TRBJ1-1, with 11 bases lining up with TRBD1. The ends lost 6 bases at V and 4 bases at J; junction bases unmatched: 10. Germline V gene data show CDR1 as MNHNY and CDR2 as SVGAGI (reference sequence). The CDR3 contains 16 residues. In DNA form, the CDR3 reads TGTGCCAGCAGCCCCTCCGGGACAGGGGGAAGCACTGAAGCTTTCTTT. Translating it yields CASSPSGTGGSTEAFF.

The chain employs TRBV7-2 and TRBJ2-1; 9 nucleotides line up with TRBD2. Germline-derived CDR1 and CDR2 are SGHTA and FQGNSA. The CDR3 runs to 15 residues. The V and J ends lost 6 bases and 6 bases, in that order; junction bases with no gene match: 9. The CDR3 DNA is TGTGCCAGCAGATTAAGCGGGGGGTTTTCCAATGAGCAGTTCTTC. Translation: CASRLSGGFSNEQFF. Full variable domain (outside the CDR3, taken from reference TRBV7-2 and TRBJ2-1): GAGVSQSPSNKVTEKGKDVELRCDPISGHTALYWYRQSLGQGLEFLIYFQGNSAPDKSGLPSDRFSAERTGGSVSTLTIQRTQQEDSAVYLCASRLSGGFSNEQFFGPGTRLTVL.

V is TRBV3-1 (or the pseudogene TRBV3-2) and J is TRBJ1-2; D unresolved. From germline, CDR1 is LGHDT and CDR2 YNNKEL (reference sequence). The length of the CDR3 is 13 residues. The ends were cut back, 4 bases at V and 6 bases at J, with 12 bases in the middle. This CDR3 reads CASSPPGSHGYTF. CDR3 in DNA: TGTGCCAGCAGCCCTCCCGGGAGTCATGGCTACACCTTC.

The gene calls are TRBV6-1 and TRBJ1-4, with 7 bases identical to TRBD1. J lost 3 bases, V lost 2 bases, and 6 bases had no gene match. The germline V gene has CDR1 MNHNS and CDR2 SASEGT. This CDR3 spans 16 amino acids. The CDR3 loop reads CASSESPGQPNEKLFF. In DNA, the CDR3 is TGTGCCAGCAGTGAATCCCCGGGACAGCCTAATGAAAAACTGTTTTTT.

The chain uses TRBV28 and TRBJ1-5; 11 bases match TRBD1. In germline, CDR1 is MDHEN, CDR2 SYDVKM. The trim removed 10 bases at V and 6 bases at J, leaving 5 bases unmatched. The CDR3 length is 13 residues. Here the CDR3 DNA reads TGTGCCACCTGGACAGGGGGCACTCAGCCCCAGCATTTT. Translation: CATWTGGTQPQHF.

The gene calls are TRBV6-2 or TRBV6-3 and TRBJ2-1; 12 nucleotides match TRBD2. The V and J ends lost 0 bases and 2 bases, in that order; junction bases with no gene match: 11. The germline V gene encodes CDR1 MNHEY and CDR2 SVGEGT. The CDR3 spans 20 residues. In DNA form, the CDR3 reads TGTGCCAGCAGTTACTCGAGACTAGCGGGGGTGGGATGGGCCTACAATGAGCAGTTCTTC. It encodes CASSYSRLAGVGWAYNEQFF.

In this sample, this clone turned up once. V gene TRBV4-1 combines with J gene TRBJ2-6, with a tentative D call TRBD1 (6 bases). Germline CDR1 reads MGHRA; CDR2 reads YSYEKL. The CDR3 has 16 residues. Trimming stripped 3 bases from V and 0 bases from J, with 9 bases between. CDR3 bases: TGCGCCAGCAGCCATGGCAGGGGCTCTGGGGCCAACGTCCTGACTTTC. The encoded protein is CASSHGRGSGANVLTF.

V and J are TRBV6-5 and TRBJ2-7; D perhaps matches TRBD1 (6 bases). The CDR3 runs 14 residues. Germline CDR1 MNHEY, CDR2 SVGAGI. V gave up 6 bases and J gave up 0 bases, with 12 bases separating them. CDR3 DNA: TGTGCCAGCAGACCGGACAGCAGCTCCTACGAGCAGTACTTC. This gives the protein CASRPDSSSYEQYF.

This clone was seen just once. This chain connects TRBV24-1 to TRBJ1-2; tentative D call: TRBD1 (6 bases). V was pared by 0 bases and J by 8 bases, with 15 bases between. The V gene's germline CDR1 is KGHDR and CDR2 SFDVKD. The CDR3 is made up of 15 amino acids. The CDR3 DNA reads TGTGCCACCAGTGATTTGACAGGGACCGTAGACGGCTACACCTTC. It specifies CATSDLTGTVDGYTF.

This rearrangement joins TRBV28 to TRBJ1-6; 7 positions match TRBD1. The CDR3 sequence is 14 residues long. Germline V gene lookup returns CDR1 MDHEN and CDR2 SYDVKM. J gave up 10 bases and V 3 bases, and 6 bases lay outside the gene matches. Here the CDR3 reads CASSFDRVPSPLHF. CDR3 bases: TGTGCCAGCAGTTTTGACAGGGTTCCCTCACCCCTCCACTTT. Full variable domain (remainder filled in from reference TRBV28 and TRBJ1-6): DVKVTQSSRYLVKRTGEKVFLECVQDMDHENMFWYRQDPGLGLRLIYFSYDVKMKEKGDIPEGYSVSREKKERFSLILESASTNQTSMYLCASSFDRVPSPLHFGNGTRLTVT.

This chain uses TRBV5-8 with TRBJ2-4; 8 bases map to TRBD1. Germline trimming cut 0 bases from V and 1 base from J; bases unmatched to any gene: 9. The CDR3 contains 18 residues. Germline CDR1 reads SGHTS; CDR2 reads YDEGEE. The CDR3 reads CASSLDRGASAAKNIQYF. The CDR3 coding sequence is TGTGCCAGCAGCTTGGACAGGGGGGCATCTGCCGCCAAAAACATTCAGTACTTC.

This clone appeared once. This chain links TRBV7-2 with TRBJ2-5; TRBD2 matches 10 bases. Germline V gene sequence: CDR1 SGHTA, CDR2 FQGNSA. The CDR3 consists of 16 residues. Losses at the gene ends were 5 bases for V and 1 base for J; bases not matched to a gene: 7. CDR3 DNA: TGTGCCAGCAGCAATTTTGGACTAGCGGTCCAAGAGACCCAGTACTTC. Protein sequence: CASSNFGLAVQETQYF.

The gene calls are TRBV12-5 and TRBJ2-3; TRBD2 matches at 9 bases. Germline V CDR1 and CDR2: LGHNT, FRNRAP. V was pared by 0 bases and J by 0 bases, with 7 bases of the junction left unmatched. This CDR3 is built from 18 residues. The CDR3 loop reads CASGLVRSGGTSTDTQYF. The CDR3, as DNA: TGTGCTAGTGGTTTGGTAAGAAGCGGGGGGACTAGCACAGATACGCAGTATTTT. The entire variable domain, with the rest obtained from reference TRBV12-5 and TRBJ2-3, is as follows: DARVTQTPRHKVTEMGQEVTMRCQPILGHNTVFWYRQTMMQGLELLAYFRNRAPLDDSGMPKDRFSAEMPDATLATLKIQPSEPRDSAVYFCASGLVRSGGTSTDTQYFGPGTRLTVL.

V usage is TRBV5-6 and J usage is TRBJ1-5; the D gene is possibly TRBD1 (5 bases). V gave up 0 bases and J gave up 2 bases, with 15 bases separating them. Germline V CDR1 and CDR2: SGHDT, YYEEEE. The CDR3 extends over 17 amino acids. CDR3 bases: TGTGCCAGCAGCTTGGCCAATTGGGGAGGGGGCAATCAGCCCCAGCATTTT. Amino acid sequence: CASSLANWGGGNQPQHF.